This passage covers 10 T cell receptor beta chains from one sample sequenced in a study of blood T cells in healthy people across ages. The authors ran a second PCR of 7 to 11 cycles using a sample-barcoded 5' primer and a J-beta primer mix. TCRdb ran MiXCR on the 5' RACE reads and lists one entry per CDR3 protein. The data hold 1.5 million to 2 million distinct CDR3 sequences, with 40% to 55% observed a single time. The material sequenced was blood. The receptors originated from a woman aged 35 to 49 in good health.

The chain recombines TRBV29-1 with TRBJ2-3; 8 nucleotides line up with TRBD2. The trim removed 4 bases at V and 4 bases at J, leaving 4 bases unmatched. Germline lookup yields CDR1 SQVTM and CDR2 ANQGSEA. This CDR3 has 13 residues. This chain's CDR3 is CSVGGAGADTQYF. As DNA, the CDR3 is TGCAGCGTTGGGGGAGCGGGGGCAGATACGCAGTATTTT.

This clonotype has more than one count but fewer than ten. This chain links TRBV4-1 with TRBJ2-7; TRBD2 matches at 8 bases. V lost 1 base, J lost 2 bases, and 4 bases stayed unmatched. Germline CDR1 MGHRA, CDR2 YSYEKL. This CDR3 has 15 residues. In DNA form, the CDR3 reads TGCGCCAGCAGCCAAGGACTAGCGAGAACCTACGAGCAGTACTTC. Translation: CASSQGLARTYEQYF.

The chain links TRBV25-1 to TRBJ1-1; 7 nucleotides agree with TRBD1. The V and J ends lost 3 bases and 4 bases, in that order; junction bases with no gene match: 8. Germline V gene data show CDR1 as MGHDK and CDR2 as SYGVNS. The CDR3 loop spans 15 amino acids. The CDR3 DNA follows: TGTGCCAGCAGTGATTTGGGCAGGGGGAGCACTGAAGCTTTCTTT. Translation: CASSDLGRGSTEAFF.

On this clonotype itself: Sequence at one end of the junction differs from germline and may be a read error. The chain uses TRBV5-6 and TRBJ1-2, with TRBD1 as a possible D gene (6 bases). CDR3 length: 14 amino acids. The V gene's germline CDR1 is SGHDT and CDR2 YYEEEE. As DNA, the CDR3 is TGTGCCAACAGCTTCCCAGGGGTTGACTATGGCTACACCTTC. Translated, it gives CANSFPGVDYGYTF.

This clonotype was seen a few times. The chain's CDR3 is CASSYKRLAGGIETQYF. The CDR3 DNA reads TGTGCCAGCAGTTACAAGCGGCTAGCGGGGGGGATCGAGACCCAGTACTTC. The gene calls are TRBV6-5 and TRBJ2-5, with 12 bases that match TRBD2. The V segment lost 2 bases and the J segment 5 bases; nucleotides outside the gene matches: 9. Germline-derived CDR1 and CDR2 are MNHEY and SVGAGI. This CDR3 is 17 amino acids long.

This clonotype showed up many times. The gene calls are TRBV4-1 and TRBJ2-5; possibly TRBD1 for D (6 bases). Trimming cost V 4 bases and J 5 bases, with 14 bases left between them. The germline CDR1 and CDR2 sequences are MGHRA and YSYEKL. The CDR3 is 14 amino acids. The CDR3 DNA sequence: TGCGCCAGCAGCCTGGGAACAGGGAAGGAGACCCAGTACTTC. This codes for CASSLGTGKETQYF.

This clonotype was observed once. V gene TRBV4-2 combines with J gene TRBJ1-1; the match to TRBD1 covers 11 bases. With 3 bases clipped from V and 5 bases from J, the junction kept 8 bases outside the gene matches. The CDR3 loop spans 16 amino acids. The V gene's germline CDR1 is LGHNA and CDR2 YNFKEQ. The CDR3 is CASSQQGQGARTEAFF. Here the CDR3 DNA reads TGTGCCAGCAGCCAGCAAGGACAGGGGGCCCGGACTGAAGCTTTCTTT.

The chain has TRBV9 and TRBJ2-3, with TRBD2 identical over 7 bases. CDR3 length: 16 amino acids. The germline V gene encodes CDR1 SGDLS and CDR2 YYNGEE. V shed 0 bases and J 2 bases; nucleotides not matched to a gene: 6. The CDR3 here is CASSVAGGGPTDTQYF. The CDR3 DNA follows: TGTGCCAGCAGCGTAGCGGGCGGGGGACCCACAGATACGCAGTATTTT.

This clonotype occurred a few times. The chain's CDR3 is CASSQVDPWGTDTQYF. The CDR3 DNA follows: TGTGCCAGCAGCCAAGTGGACCCATGGGGCACAGATACGCAGTATTTT. V gene TRBV4-2 combines with J gene TRBJ2-3; D is unresolved. V dropped 1 base and J dropped 1 base, with 12 bases sitting between them. The CDR3 runs 16 residues. Per germline, CDR1 LGHNA and CDR2 YNFKEQ.

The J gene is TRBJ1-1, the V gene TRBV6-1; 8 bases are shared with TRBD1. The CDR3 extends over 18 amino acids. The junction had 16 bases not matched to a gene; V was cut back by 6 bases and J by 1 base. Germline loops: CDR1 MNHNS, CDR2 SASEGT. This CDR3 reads CASRASQGASRPNTEAFF. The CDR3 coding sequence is TGTGCCAGCAGAGCCAGCCAGGGGGCTTCGCGTCCGAACACTGAAGCTTTCTTT.